The clone carrying this TCR beta chain was observed many times. The antigen remains unidentified. From RNA, the CDR3 regions of TCR beta chains were amplified and sequenced. The first round was an RT-PCR with HTBI primers, and the second round was a multiplex PCR. Each CDR3 protein gets one entry after TCRdb re-called the multiplex PCR reads with MiXCR. Of about 1.2 million distinct CDR3 sequences listed, about 38% are singletons. These data are taken from a study of Graves' ophthalmopathy and Graves' hyperthyroidism. Per germline, CDR1 SGHKS and CDR2 YYEKEE (reference sequence). V lost 0 bases and J lost 5, with 6 bases in between. This CDR3 is built from 12 residues. Study-wide findings and caveats: Blood repertoires reportedly contained most expanded thyroid clonotypes above 0.001 frequency.

J is TRBJ2-7 and V is TRBV5-5; D remains ambiguous. This receptor was obtained from an adult man with Graves' hyperthyroidism. Sequenced: peripheral blood or thyroid tissue (not recorded which). This CDR3 reads CASSLGAHEQYF. CDR3 in DNA: TGTGCCAGCAGCTTGGGGGCCCACGAGCAGTACTTC.